One sample yielded the 5 T cell receptor beta chains listed below, sequenced in a study of T-cell memory formation after mild COVID-19. TCRdb recomputed calls from the 5' RACE reads with MiXCR, one row per CDR3 protein. The sample carries about 390,000 distinct CDR3 sequences, 16% recorded once. Sequenced: PBMCs or a T cell subset sorted from them (not recorded which). The receptors derive from a man younger than 30 who had mild COVID-19 (a few samples of this study predate the infection). Cell type and time point are not known.

This rearrangement joins TRBV18 to TRBJ1-4; D is undetermined. Germline-derived CDR1 and CDR2 are KGHSH and LQKENI. This CDR3 region has 15 residues. V dropped 3 bases and J dropped 0 bases, with 8 bases sitting between them. For the CDR3, the DNA is TGTGCCAGCTCACCCCAGACTGCAACTAATGAAAAACTGTTTTTT. Its protein is CASSPQTATNEKLFF.

In its sample, this clonotype was seen a few times. The rearrangement joins TRBV28 to TRBJ1-2, with a tentative D call TRBD1 (6 bases). The CDR3 loop spans 13 amino acids. V was clipped by 3 bases and J by 8 bases, with 13 bases between them. Per germline, CDR1 MDHEN and CDR2 SYDVKM. Here the CDR3 reads CASSFTGIGGYTF. CDR3 nucleotides: TGTGCCAGCAGTTTCACAGGGATTGGGGGCTACACCTTC.

The chain joins TRBV5-4 to TRBJ2-2, with 8 bases lining up with TRBD1. CDR1 is SGHNT, CDR2 YYREEE, per germline (reference sequence). The CDR3 covers 16 residues. J lost 7 bases, V lost 4 bases, and 12 bases had no gene match. The CDR3 sequence is CASSATGTGYDGELFF. Here the CDR3 DNA reads TGTGCCAGCAGCGCTACCGGGACAGGATACGACGGGGAGCTGTTTTTT.

The chain's CDR3 is CASGGRRSYEQYF. For the CDR3, the DNA is TGTGCCAGCGGGGGACGGCGCTCCTACGAGCAGTACTTC. The rearrangement uses TRBV6-2 or TRBV6-3 and TRBJ2-7; either TRBD1 or TRBD2 may fit D (5 bases each). Trimming left V 8 bases short and J 0 bases short, with 11 bases between. Looked up from germline, CDR1 is MNHEY and CDR2 is SVGEGT. The CDR3 consists of 13 residues.

This clonotype was observed a few times. The rearrangement joins TRBV4-2 to TRBJ1-3; D is undetermined. The CDR3 sequence is 14 residues long. V lost 1 base and J lost 2, with 6 bases in between. Germline V gene lookup returns CDR1 LGHNA and CDR2 YNFKEQ. The CDR3 nucleotides read TGTGCCAGCAGCCAAGTGGACCCTGGAAACACCATATATTTT. Its protein product is CASSQVDPGNTIYF.